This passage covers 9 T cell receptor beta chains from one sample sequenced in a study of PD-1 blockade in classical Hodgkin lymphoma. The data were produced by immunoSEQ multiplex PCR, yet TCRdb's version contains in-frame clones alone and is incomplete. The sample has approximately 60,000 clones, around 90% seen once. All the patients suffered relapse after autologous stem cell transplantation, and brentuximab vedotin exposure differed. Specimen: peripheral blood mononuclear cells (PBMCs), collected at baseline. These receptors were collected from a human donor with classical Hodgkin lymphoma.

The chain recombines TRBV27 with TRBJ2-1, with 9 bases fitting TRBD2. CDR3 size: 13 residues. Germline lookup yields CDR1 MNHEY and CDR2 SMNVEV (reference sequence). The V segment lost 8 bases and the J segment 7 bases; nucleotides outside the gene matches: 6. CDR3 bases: TGTGCCAGCTCAGGACTAGCGAGAAATGAGCAGTTCTTC. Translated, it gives CASSGLARNEQFF.

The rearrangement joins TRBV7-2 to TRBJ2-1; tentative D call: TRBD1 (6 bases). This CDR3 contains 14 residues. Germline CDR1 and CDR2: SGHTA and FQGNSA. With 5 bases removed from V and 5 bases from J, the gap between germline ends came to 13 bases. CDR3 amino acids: CASSVQGGDNEQFF. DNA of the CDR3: TGTGCCAGCAGCGTACAGGGTGGGGACAATGAGCAGTTCTTC.

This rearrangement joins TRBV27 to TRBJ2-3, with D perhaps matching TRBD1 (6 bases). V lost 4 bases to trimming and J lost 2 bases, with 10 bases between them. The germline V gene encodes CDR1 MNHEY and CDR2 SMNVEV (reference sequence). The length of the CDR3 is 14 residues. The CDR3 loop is CASSWDTSTDTQYF. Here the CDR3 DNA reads TGTGCCAGCAGTTGGGACACCTCCACAGATACGCAGTATTTT.

The DNA for the CDR3 is TGTGCCAGCAGCCGATCGACAGGGGCCTACAATGAGCAGTTCTTC. Translated, it gives CASSRSTGAYNEQFF. The rearrangement links TRBV7-6 to TRBJ2-1; 8 nucleotides line up with TRBD1. Germline lookup yields CDR1 SGHVS and CDR2 FNYEAQ. The CDR3 runs to 15 residues. V lost 5 bases to trimming and J lost 2 bases; unmatched junction nucleotides: 5.

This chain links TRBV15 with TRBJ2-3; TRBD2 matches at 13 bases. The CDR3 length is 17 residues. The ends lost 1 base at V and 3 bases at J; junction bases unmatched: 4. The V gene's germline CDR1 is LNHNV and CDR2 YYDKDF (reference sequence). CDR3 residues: CATSRVGGLAGTDTQYF. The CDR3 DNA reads TGTGCCACCAGCAGAGTAGGGGGACTAGCGGGGACAGATACGCAGTATTTT.

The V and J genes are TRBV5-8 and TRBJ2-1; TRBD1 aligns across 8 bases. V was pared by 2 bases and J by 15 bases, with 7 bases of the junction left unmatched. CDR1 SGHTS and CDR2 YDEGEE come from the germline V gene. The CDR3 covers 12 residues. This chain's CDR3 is CASSFWDRSPFF. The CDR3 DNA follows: TGTGCCAGCAGCTTTTGGGACAGGTCTCCGTTCTTC.

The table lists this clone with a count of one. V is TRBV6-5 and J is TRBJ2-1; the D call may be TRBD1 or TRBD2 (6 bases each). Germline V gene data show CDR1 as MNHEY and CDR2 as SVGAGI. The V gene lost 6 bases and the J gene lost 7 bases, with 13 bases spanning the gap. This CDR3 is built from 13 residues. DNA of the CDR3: TGTGCCAGCAGACGGGGGCGGTGGAATGAGCAGTTCTTC. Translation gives CASRRGRWNEQFF.

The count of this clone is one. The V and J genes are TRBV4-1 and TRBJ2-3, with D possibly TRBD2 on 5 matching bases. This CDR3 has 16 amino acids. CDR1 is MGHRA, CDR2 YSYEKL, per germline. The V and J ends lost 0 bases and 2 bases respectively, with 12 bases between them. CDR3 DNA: TGCGCCAGCAGCCAAGAACGAACAGACTACACAGATACGCAGTATTTT. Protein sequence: CASSQERTDYTDTQYF.

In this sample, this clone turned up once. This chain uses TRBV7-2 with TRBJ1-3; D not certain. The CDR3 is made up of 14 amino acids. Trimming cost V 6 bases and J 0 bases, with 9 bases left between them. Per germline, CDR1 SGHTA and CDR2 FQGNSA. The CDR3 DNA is TGTGCCAGCAGTTACGGCGGCTCTGGAAACACCATATATTTT. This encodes CASSYGGSGNTIYF.